This passage covers 30 T cell receptor beta chains from one sample sequenced in a study of blood T cells in healthy people across ages. It was with a sample-barcoded 5' primer and a J-beta primer mix that a second PCR of about 7 to 12 cycles was run. TCRdb recomputed calls from the 5' RACE reads with MiXCR, one row per CDR3 protein. Here the sample spans some 760,000 distinct CDR3 sequences, roughly 25% being singletons. This sample also appeared in a second study, on T cells of mothers and their children.

Material for sequencing was blood. All receptors come from a boy aged 5-17 years in good health.

V is TRBV6-2 or TRBV6-3 and J is TRBJ1-2, with D possibly being TRBD1 (5 bases). Germline CDR1 MNHEY, CDR2 SVGEGT. The CDR3 runs 12 residues. The germline V and J ends were trimmed by 8 bases and 4 bases, with 11 bases remaining between them. CDR3: CASEGDFYGYTF. The CDR3 nucleotides are TGTGCCAGCGAAGGGGACTTCTATGGCTACACCTTC.

This sequence joins TRBV9 and TRBJ2-5; tentatively, D is TRBD2 (6 bases). The ends were cut back, 3 bases at V and 1 base at J, with 16 bases in the middle. The CDR3 loop spans 16 amino acids. From germline, CDR1 is SGDLS and CDR2 YYNGEE. CDR3 protein: CASSASPVSGQETQYF. In DNA form, the CDR3 reads TGTGCCAGCAGCGCGTCCCCTGTTAGCGGCCAAGAGACCCAGTACTTC.

A few counts support this clonotype. Germline is not matched at one junction end, which may reflect a read error. The rearrangement joins TRBV9 to TRBJ2-4; D may correspond to TRBD1 or TRBD2 (6 bases each). Germline loops: CDR1 SGDLS, CDR2 YYNGEE. The CDR3 extends over 15 amino acids. CDR3 nucleotide sequence: TGTGCCAGCAGCGTAGATGGGCAGGGGAGGAGTAGCCGGCACTTC. It is translated as CASSVDGQGRSSRHF.

V usage is TRBV2 and J usage is TRBJ2-5; D is undetermined. This CDR3 is 13 amino acids long. Per germline, CDR1 SNHLY and CDR2 FYNNEI. The V end was cut by 4 bases, the J end by 2 bases, with 8 bases between. CDR3 sequence (DNA): TGTGCCAGCAGTGCTCAGCCTCAAGAGACCCAGTACTTC. Amino acids: CASSAQPQETQYF. Drawing the rest from reference TRBV2 and TRBJ2-5, the complete variable domain is EPEVTQTPSHQVTQMGQEVILRCVPISNHLYFYWYRQILGQKVEFLVSFYNNEISEKSEIFDDQFSVERPDGSNFTLKIRSTKLEDSAMYFCASSAQPQETQYFGPGTRLLVL.

The chain joins TRBV11-2 to TRBJ2-7; 8 nucleotides align to TRBD1. The CDR3 sequence is 16 residues long. J gave up 7 bases and V 3 bases, and 14 bases lay outside the gene matches. Germline V gene sequence: CDR1 SGHAT, CDR2 FQNNGV. The chain's CDR3 is CASSFTGTGLSYEQYF. Here the CDR3 DNA reads TGTGCCAGCAGCTTCACCGGGACAGGTCTTTCGTATGAGCAGTACTTC.

The rearrangement joins TRBV12-3 or TRBV12-4 to TRBJ1-2; 7 nucleotides match TRBD1. This CDR3 is 14 amino acids long. Losses at the gene ends were 7 bases for V and 2 bases for J; bases not matched to a gene: 7. In nucleotides, the CDR3 is TGTGCCAGCACTTTGACAGGGAGGAACTATGGCTACACCTTC. Translation gives CASTLTGRNYGYTF.

This clonotype has only a few counts. V and J are TRBV29-1 and TRBJ1-2; D might be TRBD1 (5 bases). Trimming removed 3 bases at V and 10 bases at J, with 21 bases between. This CDR3 has 14 residues. Germline assignment: CDR1 SQVTM and CDR2 ANQGSEA. CDR3 nucleotide sequence: TGCAGCGTTGAGTGGATTTACAGGAGCCAAGTCTACACCTTC. This gives the protein CSVEWIYRSQVYTF. Complete variable domain (other parts from reference TRBV29-1 and TRBJ1-2): SAVISQKPSRDICQRGTSLTIQCQVDSQVTMMFWYRQQPGQSLTLIATANQGSEATYESGFVIDKFPISRPNLTFSTLTVSNMSPEDSSIYLCSVEWIYRSQVYTFGSGTRLTVV.

V is TRBV29-1 and J is TRBJ2-7, with D perhaps assigned TRBD1 or TRBD2 (5 bases each). The germline gives CDR1 SQVTM, CDR2 ANQGSEA. CDR3 length: 13 amino acids. V was clipped by 6 bases and J by 5 bases, with 17 bases between them. The CDR3 sequence is CSVRDGIINEQYF. For the CDR3, the DNA is TGCAGCGTCCGGGACGGAATTATAAACGAGCAGTACTTC.

The genes are TRBV2 and TRBJ1-5; D is perhaps TRBD1 (6 bases). The CDR3 runs 13 residues. V was pared by 9 bases and J by 6 bases, with 15 bases between. Germline values: CDR1 SNHLY, CDR2 FYNNEI. CDR3 sequence reads: CASSGEGRQPQHF. The DNA for the CDR3 is TGTGCCAGTTCAGGGGAGGGTCGTCAGCCCCAGCATTTT. Supplemented by reference TRBV2 and TRBJ1-5, the full variable domain reads EPEVTQTPSHQVTQMGQEVILRCVPISNHLYFYWYRQILGQKVEFLVSFYNNEISEKSEIFDDQFSVERPDGSNFTLKIRSTKLEDSAMYFCASSGEGRQPQHFGDGTRLSIL.

This clonotype appeared many times. V usage is TRBV7-3 and J usage is TRBJ2-3; possibly TRBD2 for D (6 bases). Germline assignment: CDR1 SGHTA and CDR2 FQGTGA. The CDR3 is 14 amino acids. Trimming shortened V by 2 bases and J by 4 bases, and 10 bases separated the two germline ends. The CDR3: CASSLLGGADTQYF. The CDR3 DNA is TGTGCCAGCAGCTTACTGGGGGGTGCAGATACGCAGTATTTT.

The chain couples TRBV5-1 to TRBJ2-5, with TRBD1 matching 7 bases. The V and J ends lost 0 bases and 7 bases, in that order; junction bases with no gene match: 6. The CDR3 is 14 amino acids. CDR1 is SGHRS, CDR2 YFSETQ, per germline. CDR3 region: CASSLGGGEVTQYF. The CDR3 coding sequence is TGCGCCAGCAGCTTGGGAGGGGGCGAGGTGACCCAGTACTTC. The full variable domain, completed using reference TRBV5-1 and TRBJ2-5, is KAGVTQTPRYLIKTRGQQVTLSCSPISGHRSVSWYQQTPGQGLQFLFEYFSETQRNKGNFPGRFSGRQFSNSRSEMNVSTLELGDSALYLCASSLGGGEVTQYFGPGTRLLVL.

This clonotype was counted between two and nine times. V usage is TRBV29-1 and J usage is TRBJ1-1; tentatively, D is TRBD1 (5 bases). Per the germline V gene, CDR1 is SQVTM and CDR2 is ANQGSEA. Trimming took off 8 bases at V and 1 base at J, with 11 bases between the two ends. The CDR3 covers 12 residues. The CDR3 DNA is TGCAGCATTCGGGACGGGAACACTGAAGCTTTCTTT. This encodes CSIRDGNTEAFF.

This clonotype has just a few counts. This rearrangement joins TRBV28 to TRBJ2-1, with D hard to call. The CDR3 is 16 residues long. V dropped 1 base and J dropped 5 bases, with 15 bases sitting between them. Germline CDR1 is MDHEN and CDR2 is SYDVKM. The CDR3 DNA follows: TGTGCCAGCAGTTTATCGATCGGCTCGGCCCACAATGAGCAGTTCTTC. Translating gives CASSLSIGSAHNEQFF.

This chain uses TRBV20-1 with TRBJ2-7, with unresolved D. CDR3 size: 13 residues. Per the germline V gene, CDR1 is DFQATT and CDR2 is SNEGSKA (reference sequence). The V gene lost 6 bases and the J gene lost 1 base, with 13 bases spanning the gap. The CDR3 spells CSALKEWSYEQYF. CDR3 nucleotide sequence: TGCAGTGCCCTTAAGGAGTGGTCCTACGAGCAGTACTTC.

The chain employs TRBV7-9 and TRBJ2-7; 10 bases map to TRBD1. The CDR3 is made up of 15 amino acids. Germline values: CDR1 SEHNR, CDR2 FQNEAQ (reference sequence). V dropped 5 bases and J dropped 7; count of bases not matched to a gene: 11. The CDR3 DNA reads TGTGCCAGCAGCGATACGGAAGACAGGGGGCAGGAGCAGTACTTC. It specifies CASSDTEDRGQEQYF.

The sample holds many counts of this clonotype. V and J are TRBV5-1 and TRBJ1-1, with D perhaps matching TRBD1 (5 bases). Germline-derived CDR1 and CDR2 are SGHRS and YFSETQ. Trimming pared 0 bases from V and 3 bases from J, leaving 9 bases between. CDR3 length equals 14 residues. The DNA for the CDR3 is TGCGCCAGCAGCTTGGGAGCAGGGCACACTGAAGCTTTCTTT. Protein product: CASSLGAGHTEAFF.

This clonotype was picked up a small number of times. CDR3 bases: TGTGCCAGTAGTATTGGGACAGGGGCCCCCTACGAGCAGTACTTC. It specifies CASSIGTGAPYEQYF. The V and J genes are TRBV19 and TRBJ2-7; 10 bases line up with TRBD1. Germline assignment: CDR1 LNHDA and CDR2 SQIVND (reference sequence). J was trimmed by 2 bases and V by 3 bases; bases with no gene match: 4. The length of the CDR3 is 15 residues. Supplemented by reference TRBV19 and TRBJ2-7, the full variable domain reads DGGITQSPKYLFRKEGQNVTLSCEQNLNHDAMYWYRQDPGQGLRLIYYSQIVNDFQKGDIAEGYSVSREKKESFPLTVTSAQKNPTAFYLCASSIGTGAPYEQYFGPGTRLTVT.

V is TRBV7-9 and J is TRBJ2-2; 10 bases agree with TRBD2. From germline, CDR1 is SEHNR and CDR2 FQNEAQ (reference sequence). CDR3 length: 19 residues. Germline trimming cut 7 bases from V and 6 bases from J; bases unmatched to any gene: 20. In DNA, the CDR3 is TGTGCCAGCACCCACACCCGGGCTAGCGGGAGTTTGGTCCCCGGGGAGCTGTTTTTT. This codes for CASTHTRASGSLVPGELFF. The full variable domain, rest sourced from reference TRBV7-9 and TRBJ2-2, is DTGVSQNPRHKITKRGQNVTFRCDPISEHNRLYWYRQTLGQGPEFLTYFQNEAQLEKSRLLSDRFSAERPKGSFSTLEIQRTEQGDSAMYLCASTHTRASGSLVPGELFFGEGSRLTVL.

The chain recombines TRBV12-3 or TRBV12-4 with TRBJ2-7, with D possibly being TRBD2 (6 bases). Trimming left V 3 bases short and J 7 bases short, with 13 bases between. This CDR3 contains 13 residues. The CDR3 sequence is CASSFAGPGEQYF. CDR3 coding DNA: TGTGCCAGCAGTTTTGCGGGGCCCGGGGAGCAGTACTTC.

The chain recombines TRBV29-1 with TRBJ2-2; possibly TRBD1 for D (5 bases). The CDR3 length is 13 residues. Trimming pared 4 bases from V and 6 bases from J, leaving 12 bases between. CDR1 SQVTM and CDR2 ANQGSEA come from the germline V gene. CDR3 DNA: TGCAGCGTTGCTCAGGGTCGAGCCGGGGAGCTGTTTTTT. Protein: CSVAQGRAGELFF.

This chain links TRBV12-3 or TRBV12-4 with TRBJ2-5; either TRBD1 or TRBD2 may fit D (5 bases each). The V end lost 3 bases, the J end lost 6 bases, and 8 bases lay between the germline ends. The CDR3 is 12 amino acids. The CDR3 is CASSFEGQTQYF. The CDR3 coding sequence is TGTGCCAGCAGTTTTGAGGGGCAGACCCAGTACTTC.

This clonotype was found a few times. One end of the junction varies from germline; a read error may be responsible. The chain is built from TRBV7-7 and TRBJ2-5, with 8 bases lining up with TRBD2. Germline assignment: CDR1 SSHAT and CDR2 FNYEAQ (reference sequence). This CDR3 is 14 amino acids long. The CDR3 nucleotides are TGTGCTAGCAGCCGAGCGGGAGTTGGGGAGACCCAGTACTTC. Translating gives CASSRAGVGETQYF.

In its sample, this clonotype was seen a few times. The CDR3 sequence is CASTQKASPLHF. The CDR3, as DNA: TGTGCCAGCACTCAAAAAGCTTCACCCCTCCACTTT. This chain connects TRBV12-3 or TRBV12-4 to TRBJ1-6; D uncertain. V lost 7 bases, J lost 9 bases, and 10 bases lay in between. The CDR3 loop spans 12 amino acids.

A few counts support this clonotype. The rearrangement links TRBV28 to TRBJ2-5; TRBD2 matches 9 bases. Germline values: CDR1 MDHEN, CDR2 SYDVKM. Trimming took 3 bases from V and 5 from J; bases not matched to a gene: 7. The CDR3 sequence is 15 residues long. The CDR3 region is CASSLGGRVEETQYF. Here the CDR3 DNA reads TGTGCCAGCAGTTTGGGCGGGAGGGTGGAGGAGACCCAGTACTTC.

V is TRBV20-1 and J is TRBJ2-7; 14 bases align to TRBD2. This CDR3 comprises 14 residues. CDR1 and CDR2 from the germline V gene are DFQATT and SNEGSKA (reference sequence). J was trimmed by 2 bases and V by 6 bases; bases with no gene match: 3. The CDR3 coding sequence is TGCAGTGCCCGACTAGCGGGAGGGCCCTACGAGCAGTACTTC. It specifies CSARLAGGPYEQYF.

This clonotype was observed a handful of times. V gene TRBV6-5 combines with J gene TRBJ2-3; D is perhaps TRBD2 (6 bases). CDR1 and CDR2 (germline): MNHEY, SVGAGI. The V end was cut by 3 bases, the J end by 2 bases, with 15 bases between. This CDR3 comprises 16 residues. The CDR3 protein is CASSYMRGLTTDTQYF. In DNA form, the CDR3 reads TGTGCCAGCAGTTATATGCGGGGTCTAACCACAGATACGCAGTATTTT.

As for this clonotype: A junction boundary mismatches the germline segment, possibly from a read error. The chain couples TRBV7-7 to TRBJ2-7; 9 nucleotides line up with TRBD1. Germline CDR1 SSHAT, CDR2 FNYEAQ (reference sequence). This CDR3 has 15 amino acids. The CDR3: CASSLGGQGLYEQYF. The CDR3 region has the DNA TGTGCTAGCAGCTTAGGGGGACAGGGCCTCTACGAGCAGTACTTC. Full variable domain (missing parts from reference TRBV7-7 and TRBJ2-7): GAGVSQSPRYKVTKRGQDVTLRCDPISSHATLYWYQQALGQGPEFLTYFNYEAQPDKSGLPSDRFSAERPEGSISTLTIQRTEQRDSAMYRCASSLGGQGLYEQYFGPGTRLTVT.

The chain has TRBV5-1 and TRBJ2-5; D is possibly TRBD1 (6 bases). The length of the CDR3 is 14 residues. Per germline, CDR1 SGHRS and CDR2 YFSETQ. Trimming shortened V by 3 bases and J by 5 bases, and 14 bases separated the two germline ends. The CDR3 region is CASSSGQYKETQYF. For the CDR3, the DNA is TGCGCCAGCAGCTCTGGACAGTATAAGGAGACCCAGTACTTC.

This clonotype came up a few times. The rearrangement links TRBV25-1 to TRBJ2-5, with 10 positions matching TRBD1. The CDR3 loop spans 13 amino acids. Germline V gene lookup returns CDR1 MGHDK and CDR2 SYGVNS. Trimming removed 8 bases from V and 5 bases from J; junction bases left unmatched: 5. The CDR3 is CASGQGGGETQYF. In DNA, the CDR3 is TGTGCCAGCGGACAGGGGGGCGGGGAGACCCAGTACTTC.

The chain combines TRBV12-3 or TRBV12-4 with TRBJ2-1; D is unresolved. V lost 3 bases to trimming and J lost 10 bases, with 7 bases between them. This CDR3 is 11 amino acids long. CDR3 region: CASSFRTEQFF. CDR3 in DNA: TGTGCCAGCAGTTTTCGAACCGAGCAGTTCTTC.